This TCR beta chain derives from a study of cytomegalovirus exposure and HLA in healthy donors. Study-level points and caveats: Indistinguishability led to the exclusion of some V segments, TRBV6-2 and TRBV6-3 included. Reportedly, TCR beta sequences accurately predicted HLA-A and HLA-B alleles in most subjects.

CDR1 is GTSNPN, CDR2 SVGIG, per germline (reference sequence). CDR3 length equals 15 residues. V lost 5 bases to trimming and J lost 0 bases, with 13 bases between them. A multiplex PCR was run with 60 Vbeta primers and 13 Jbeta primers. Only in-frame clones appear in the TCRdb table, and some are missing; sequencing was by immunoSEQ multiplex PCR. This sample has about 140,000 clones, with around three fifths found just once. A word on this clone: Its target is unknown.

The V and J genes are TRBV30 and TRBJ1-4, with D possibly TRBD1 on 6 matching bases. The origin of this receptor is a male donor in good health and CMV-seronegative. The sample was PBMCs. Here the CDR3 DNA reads TGTGCCTGGGGGGGCCCCACCTCAACTAATGAAAAACTGTTTTTT. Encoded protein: CAWGGPTSTNEKLFF. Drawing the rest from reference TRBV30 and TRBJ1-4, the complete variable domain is SQTIHQWPATLVQPVGSPLSLECTVEGTSNPNLYWYRQAAGRGLQLLFYSVGIGQISSEVPQNLSASRPQDRQFILSSKKLLLSDSGFYLCAWGGPTSTNEKLFFGSGTQLSVL.